One and the same sample provided the 21 T cell receptor beta chains below, sequenced in a study of blood T cell repertoires in COVID-19. Generated by immunoSEQ multiplex PCR, the TCRdb table keeps only in-frame clones and is missing some. The data contain fewer than 350,000 clones, 80% to 90% of them seen just once; the ten biggest clones take up less than 15%. The specimen sequenced was peripheral blood. These receptors were obtained from a woman aged 25 to 39 with COVID-19, enrolled during active disease.

The genes are TRBV7-9 and TRBJ2-5; D is possibly TRBD1 (5 bases). Trimming took 5 bases from V and 1 from J, leaving 11 bases between them. The germline V gene encodes CDR1 SEHNR and CDR2 FQNEAQ (reference sequence). This CDR3 comprises 14 residues. CDR3 sequence (DNA): TGTGCCAGCAGCGGAGACAGACCCCAAGAGACCCAGTACTTC. Its translation is CASSGDRPQETQYF.

This clone was recorded only once. V is TRBV10-1 and J is TRBJ1-2; TRBD1 is a possible D gene (5 bases). The CDR3 has 16 amino acids. In germline, CDR1 is WNHNN, CDR2 SYGVQD (reference sequence). Trimming removed 3 bases at V and 6 bases at J, with 20 bases between. The CDR3, as DNA: TGCGCCAGCAGTGAAAAAGGAGGGGTTCTCAAAAATGGCTACACCTTC. Its translation is CASSEKGGVLKNGYTF.

The chain links TRBV7-9 to TRBJ1-4, with TRBD1 matching over 8 bases. The V and J ends lost 0 bases and 8 bases, in that order; junction bases with no gene match: 14. The germline CDR1 and CDR2 sequences are SEHNR and FQNEAQ (reference sequence). The CDR3 covers 18 residues. The CDR3 DNA sequence: TGTGCCAGCAGCTTAGCGCCACCGGGGACAGGAATGGGAGAAAAACTGTTTTTT. Amino acids: CASSLAPPGTGMGEKLFF.

The chain carries TRBV7-9 and TRBJ2-3; perhaps TRBD2 as D (7 bases). The CDR3 loop spans 16 amino acids. Germline-derived CDR1 and CDR2 are SEHNR and FQNEAQ (reference sequence). V was shortened by 2 bases and J by 5 bases, with 17 bases between the two germline ends. The DNA of the CDR3 is TGTGCCAGCAGCTTAATGGCGGGGGCCTATGGAGATACGCAGTATTTT. It codes for CASSLMAGAYGDTQYF.

The gene calls are TRBV5-1 and TRBJ1-1; tentatively, D is TRBD1 (6 bases). The germline V gene encodes CDR1 SGHRS and CDR2 YFSETQ. V lost 2 bases to trimming and J lost 4 bases, with 15 bases between them. The CDR3 is made up of 15 amino acids. CDR3 protein: CASSFTSRGGTEAFF. The CDR3 nucleotides read TGCGCCAGCAGCTTTACGTCCAGGGGTGGCACTGAAGCTTTCTTT.

In its sample, this clone was seen a few times. This rearrangement joins TRBV30 to TRBJ1-6, with 7 bases identical to TRBD1. The J segment lost 9 bases and the V segment lost 4 bases, leaving 9 bases of the junction unmatched. There are 14 residues in the CDR3. In germline, CDR1 is GTSNPN, CDR2 SVGIG (reference sequence). The CDR3 DNA reads TGTGCCTGGAATCAGGGGGTGGGGGTTTCACCCCTCCACTTT. Protein product: CAWNQGVGVSPLHF. The complete variable domain, with remaining parts taken from reference TRBV30 and TRBJ1-6, reads SQTIHQWPATLVQPVGSPLSLECTVEGTSNPNLYWYRQAAGRGLQLLFYSVGIGQISSEVPQNLSASRPQDRQFILSSKKLLLSDSGFYLCAWNQGVGVSPLHFGNGTRLTVT.

The chain links TRBV6-1 to TRBJ1-1, with TRBD1 matching over 10 bases. CDR3 length: 19 amino acids. Germline CDR1 MNHNS, CDR2 SASEGT. Unmatched junction bases numbered 11, after V lost 1 base and J lost 0 bases. The CDR3 DNA follows: TGTGCCAGCAGTGAAGATGGGACAGGGGTCCCCTGGGTGAACACTGAAGCTTTCTTT. Encoded protein: CASSEDGTGVPWVNTEAFF.

The chain is built from TRBV7-9 and TRBJ1-4; D possibly corresponds to TRBD1 (5 bases). The CDR3 is made up of 16 amino acids. Germline values: CDR1 SEHNR, CDR2 FQNEAQ (reference sequence). V was cut by 5 bases and J by 0 bases, with 13 bases left in between. CDR3 sequence: CASSKARGATNEKLFF. The CDR3, as DNA: TGTGCCAGCAGCAAGGCCCGGGGGGCAACTAATGAAAAACTGTTTTTT.

This clone was detected only once. The J gene is TRBJ1-4, the V gene TRBV11-2, with 8 bases fitting TRBD1. J gave up 10 bases and V 4 bases, and 5 bases lay outside the gene matches. Per the germline V gene, CDR1 is SGHAT and CDR2 is FQNNGV. The CDR3 covers 13 residues. The CDR3 DNA follows: TGTGCCAGCAGCTGGGGGACAGGATCAAAACTGTTTTTT. The encoded protein is CASSWGTGSKLFF.

The J gene is TRBJ1-4, the V gene TRBV7-6; 8 bases are shared with TRBD1. V was pared by 5 bases and J by 8 bases, with 16 bases of the junction left unmatched. Germline CDR1 is SGHVS and CDR2 is FNYEAQ. This CDR3 contains 17 residues. The CDR3 DNA reads TGTGCCAGCAGCGAGACACCGGGACAGGATCTCGGAGAAAAACTGTTTTTT. This encodes CASSETPGQDLGEKLFF.

The V call is TRBV7-9, the J call TRBJ1-3; 8 bases match TRBD1. Germline-derived CDR1 and CDR2 are SEHNR and FQNEAQ (reference sequence). The CDR3 spans 17 residues. Germline trimming cut 2 bases from V and 4 bases from J; bases unmatched to any gene: 10. The CDR3 loop reads CASSLPPQQGVGNTIYF. CDR3 nucleotide sequence: TGTGCCAGCAGCTTACCCCCTCAACAGGGGGTAGGAAACACCATATATTTT.

V and J are TRBV30 and TRBJ1-1; tentatively, D is TRBD1 (6 bases). The CDR3 runs to 13 residues. Deletions cut 4 bases from V and 4 bases from J, with 13 bases between. In germline, CDR1 is GTSNPN, CDR2 SVGIG (reference sequence). Here the CDR3 reads CAWTTIGGTEAFF. For the CDR3, the DNA is TGTGCCTGGACCACCATAGGGGGCACTGAAGCTTTCTTT.

V usage is TRBV9 and J usage is TRBJ1-2; TRBD1 might be the D (5 bases). Germline V gene data show CDR1 as SGDLS and CDR2 as YYNGEE. The CDR3 sequence is 14 residues long. V lost 0 bases and J 8 bases, leaving 14 bases between the germline ends. CDR3 region: CASSVAAGFLGYTF. The CDR3 region has the DNA TGTGCCAGCAGCGTAGCCGCAGGGTTCTTGGGCTACACCTTC.

This chain uses TRBV7-9 with TRBJ1-4, with a tentative D call TRBD1 (5 bases). Germline V gene lookup returns CDR1 SEHNR and CDR2 FQNEAQ (reference sequence). The V and J ends lost 4 bases and 7 bases respectively, with 16 bases between them. This CDR3 has 15 residues. CDR3 region: CASSSQGPLGEKLFF. The CDR3 DNA reads TGTGCCAGCAGCTCCCAGGGCCCTCTAGGTGAAAAACTGTTTTTT.

This clone was seen just once. The rearrangement uses TRBV27 and TRBJ2-7; 8 bases match TRBD1. Germline V CDR1 and CDR2: MNHEY, SMNVEV (reference sequence). CDR3 length: 13 residues. With V trimmed by 6 bases and J by 7 bases, 8 bases remained unmatched. Here the CDR3 reads CASSLTGAGEQYF. In DNA, the CDR3 is TGTGCCAGCAGCCTGACAGGGGCGGGGGAGCAGTACTTC.

The chain joins TRBV5-8 to TRBJ1-1; TRBD1 is a possible D gene (5 bases). The CDR3 covers 15 residues. CDR1 is SGHTS, CDR2 YDEGEE, per germline. V dropped 3 bases and J dropped 3 bases, with 15 bases sitting between them. CDR3 residues: CASSSGWGGYTEAFF. The DNA for the CDR3 is TGTGCCAGCAGCTCTGGGTGGGGGGGATACACTGAAGCTTTCTTT.

J is TRBJ1-2 and V is TRBV11-2; 7 bases line up with TRBD1. The CDR3 totals 15 residues. Germline V CDR1 and CDR2: SGHAT, FQNNGV. The trim removed 4 bases at V and 2 bases at J, leaving 7 bases unmatched. The CDR3 region is CASSSDSQGNYGYTF. The CDR3 DNA sequence: TGTGCCAGCAGCTCCGATTCACAGGGGAACTATGGCTACACCTTC.

The V call is TRBV5-8, the J call TRBJ1-5; tentative D call: TRBD1 (5 bases). The CDR3 is made up of 17 amino acids. V dropped 0 bases and J dropped 7 bases, with 20 bases sitting between them. Germline V CDR1 and CDR2: SGHTS, YDEGEE. The CDR3: CASSLESGFANYQPQHF. The CDR3 DNA sequence: TGTGCCAGCAGCTTGGAGTCAGGGTTTGCTAATTACCAGCCCCAGCATTTT.

The chain couples TRBV11-2 to TRBJ1-3; D is possibly TRBD1 (5 bases). CDR1 is SGHAT and CDR2 is FQNNGV in the germline V gene. Trimming took off 1 base at V and 0 bases at J, with 10 bases between the two ends. The CDR3 consists of 16 residues. CDR3 bases: TGTGCCAGCAGCTTAGGGGGGGGGATCTCTGGAAACACCATATATTTT. Translation: CASSLGGGISGNTIYF.

V gene TRBV27 combines with J gene TRBJ2-5; 9 nucleotides agree with TRBD2. The CDR3 is 15 amino acids. Per the germline V gene, CDR1 is MNHEY and CDR2 is SMNVEV (reference sequence). J was trimmed by 2 bases and V by 5 bases; bases with no gene match: 6. CDR3 region: CASSLSGGVQETQYF. CDR3 nucleotide sequence: TGTGCCAGCAGTCTTAGCGGGGGAGTACAAGAGACCCAGTACTTC.

This chain links TRBV6-1 with TRBJ2-1, with 12 bases that match TRBD2. There are 16 residues in the CDR3. Germline V gene lookup returns CDR1 MNHNS and CDR2 SASEGT. V shed 3 bases and J 8 bases; nucleotides not matched to a gene: 8. The CDR3 DNA follows: TGTGCCAGCAGTGACTGGCTAGCGGGGGGGTCCGATGAGCAGTTCTTC. Protein: CASSDWLAGGSDEQFF.